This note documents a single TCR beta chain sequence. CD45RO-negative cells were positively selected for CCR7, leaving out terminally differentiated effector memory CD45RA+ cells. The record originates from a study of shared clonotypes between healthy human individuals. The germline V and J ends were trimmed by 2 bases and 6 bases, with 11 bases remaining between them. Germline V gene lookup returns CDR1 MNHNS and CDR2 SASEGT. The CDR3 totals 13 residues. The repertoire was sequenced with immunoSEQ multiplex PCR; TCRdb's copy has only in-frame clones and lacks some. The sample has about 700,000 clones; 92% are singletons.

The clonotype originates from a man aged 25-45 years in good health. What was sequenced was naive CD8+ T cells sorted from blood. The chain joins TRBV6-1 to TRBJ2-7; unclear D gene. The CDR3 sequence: CASSETHLGEQYF. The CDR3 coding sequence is TGTGCCAGCAGTGAAACCCATTTGGGCGAGCAGTACTTC.